This record concerns one T cell receptor (beta chain) sequence. Its antigen is undetermined. The data originate from a study of cytomegalovirus exposure and HLA in healthy donors. Notes on the study in general: Altogether, around 160 TCR beta chains were recorded as cytomegalovirus-associated. High sensitivity and specificity were reportedly achieved when the classifier diagnosed cytomegalovirus status.

The study drew the donors from its roughly 120-subject validation cohort, separate from the approximately 670-subject first cohort. Profiled with immunoSEQ multiplex PCR; TCRdb holds only in-frame clones, not every one. The profile covers 210,000 or so clones, with about 86% appearing a single time and just under 3% taken by the ten largest. The receptor was isolated from a woman aged 18-29 years in good health and CMV-seronegative. The material sequenced was PBMCs.

CDR3 region: CASSLAGILSYEQYF. CDR3 coding DNA: TGTGCCAGCAGTTTAGCCGGGATCCTCTCCTACGAGCAGTACTTC. The chain employs TRBV28 and TRBJ2-7, with a tentative D call TRBD2 (5 bases). The germline CDR1 and CDR2 sequences are MDHEN and SYDVKM. V dropped 2 bases and J dropped 0 bases, with 11 bases sitting between them. The CDR3 has 15 residues.